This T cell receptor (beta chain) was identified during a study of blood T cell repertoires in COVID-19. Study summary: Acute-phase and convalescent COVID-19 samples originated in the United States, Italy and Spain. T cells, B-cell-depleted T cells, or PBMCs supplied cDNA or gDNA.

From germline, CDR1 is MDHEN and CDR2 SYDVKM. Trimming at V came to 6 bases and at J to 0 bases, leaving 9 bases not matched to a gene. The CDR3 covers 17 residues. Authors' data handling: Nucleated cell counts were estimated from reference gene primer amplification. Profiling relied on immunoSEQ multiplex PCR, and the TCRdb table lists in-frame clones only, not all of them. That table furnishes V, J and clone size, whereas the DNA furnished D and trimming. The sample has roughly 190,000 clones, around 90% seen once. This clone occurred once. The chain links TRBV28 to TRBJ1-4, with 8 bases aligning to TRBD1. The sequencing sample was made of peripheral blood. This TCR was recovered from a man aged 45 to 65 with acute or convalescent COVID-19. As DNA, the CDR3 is TGTGCCAGCAGCACGACAGGGGTAGATGCAACTAATGAAAAACTGTTTTTT. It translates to CASSTTGVDATNEKLFF.